This paragraph covers one T cell receptor beta chain sequence. What it binds is unknown. This entry is derived from a study of human thymus T cells. Points from the study as a whole: What related research reported was that thymic repertoires overlapped highly among unrelated individuals.

Corrective cardiac operations yielded the resected thymus tissue. Germline CDR1 GTSNPN, CDR2 SVGIG (reference sequence). The CDR3 has 13 residues. The V and J ends lost 2 bases and 7 bases, in that order; junction bases with no gene match: 5. Sequencing was performed with immunoSEQ multiplex PCR; in TCRdb, only in-frame clones are kept and a portion is missing. The sample gives roughly 120,000 clones, over 85% of which show up once; 0.024% is in the top ten. The sequencing sample was made of thymus tissue. The chain combines TRBV30 with TRBJ1-5; TRBD1 agrees at 7 bases. This receptor was taken from a boy under two years old with a congenital heart defect but otherwise immunologically healthy. CDR3 DNA sequence: TGTGCCTGGAGTCGGAGAGGGGGCCAGCCCCAGCATTTT. It translates to CAWSRRGGQPQHF.